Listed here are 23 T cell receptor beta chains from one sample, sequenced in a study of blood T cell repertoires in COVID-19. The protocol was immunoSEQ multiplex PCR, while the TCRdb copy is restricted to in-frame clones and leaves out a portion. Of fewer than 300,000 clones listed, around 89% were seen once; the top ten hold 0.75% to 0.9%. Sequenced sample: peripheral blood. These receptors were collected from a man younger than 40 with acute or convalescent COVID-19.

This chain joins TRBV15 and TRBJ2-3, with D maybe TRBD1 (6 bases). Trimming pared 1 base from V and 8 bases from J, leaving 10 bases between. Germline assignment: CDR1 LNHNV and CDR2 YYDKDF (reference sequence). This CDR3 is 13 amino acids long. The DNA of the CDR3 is TGTGCCACCAGCAGAGCAGGGGCGGCTACGCAGTATTTT. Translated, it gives CATSRAGAATQYF.

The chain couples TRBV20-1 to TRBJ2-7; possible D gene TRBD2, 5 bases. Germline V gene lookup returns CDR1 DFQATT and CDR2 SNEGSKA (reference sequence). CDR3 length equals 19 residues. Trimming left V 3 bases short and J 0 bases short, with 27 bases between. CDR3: CSASHSEGVTGWSSYEQYF. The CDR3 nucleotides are TGCAGTGCTAGTCACAGCGAAGGTGTAACGGGATGGAGCTCCTACGAGCAGTACTTC.

As DNA, the CDR3 is TGTGCCAGCAGCTTAGTTGGACTCTCAGATACGCAGTATTTT. Encoded protein: CASSLVGLSDTQYF. The rearrangement uses TRBV11-2 and TRBJ2-3; tentative D call: TRBD2 (5 bases). Germline loops: CDR1 SGHAT, CDR2 FQNNGV. The CDR3 length is 14 residues. V lost 1 base, J lost 4 bases, and 9 bases lay in between.

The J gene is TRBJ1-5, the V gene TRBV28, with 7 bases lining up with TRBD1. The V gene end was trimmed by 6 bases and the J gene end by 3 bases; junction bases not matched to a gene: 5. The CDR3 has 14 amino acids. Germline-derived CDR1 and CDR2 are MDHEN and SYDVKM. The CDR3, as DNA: TGTGCCAGCAGGTCTACAGGGGACAATCAGCCCCAGCATTTT. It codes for CASRSTGDNQPQHF.

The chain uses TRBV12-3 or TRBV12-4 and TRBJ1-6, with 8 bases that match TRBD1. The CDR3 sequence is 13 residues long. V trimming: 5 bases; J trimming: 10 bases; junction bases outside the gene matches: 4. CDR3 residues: CASSGQGWSPLHF. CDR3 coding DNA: TGTGCCAGCAGTGGACAGGGTTGGTCACCCCTCCACTTT.

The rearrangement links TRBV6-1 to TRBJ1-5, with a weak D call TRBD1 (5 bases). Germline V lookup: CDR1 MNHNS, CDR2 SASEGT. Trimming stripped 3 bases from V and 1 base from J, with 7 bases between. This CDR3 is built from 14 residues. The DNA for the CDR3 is TGTGCCAGCAGTGAGACAGCCAGCAATCAGCCCCAGCATTTT. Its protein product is CASSETASNQPQHF.

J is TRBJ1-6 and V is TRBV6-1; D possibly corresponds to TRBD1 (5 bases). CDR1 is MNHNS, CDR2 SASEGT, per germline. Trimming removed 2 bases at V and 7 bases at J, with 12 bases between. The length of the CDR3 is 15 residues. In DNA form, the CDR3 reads TGTGCCAGCAGTGAATTGGGGGGAAGAAATTCACCCCTCCACTTT. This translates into CASSELGGRNSPLHF.

The CDR3, as DNA: TGCGCCAGCAGCCAAGTTACAACTAATGAAAAACTGTTTTTT. Translation gives CASSQVTTNEKLFF. The chain combines TRBV4-1 with TRBJ1-4; no firm D call. Germline CDR1 and CDR2: MGHRA and YSYEKL. CDR3 length: 14 residues. The germline V and J ends were trimmed by 1 base and 0 bases, with 3 bases remaining between them.

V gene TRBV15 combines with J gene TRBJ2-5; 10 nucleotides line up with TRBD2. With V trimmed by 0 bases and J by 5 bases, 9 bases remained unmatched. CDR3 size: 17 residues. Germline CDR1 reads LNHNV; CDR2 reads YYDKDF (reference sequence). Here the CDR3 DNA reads TGTGCCACCAGCAGAGAGAGGACCCTAGCGGGAGTTGAGACCCAGTACTTC. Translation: CATSRERTLAGVETQYF.

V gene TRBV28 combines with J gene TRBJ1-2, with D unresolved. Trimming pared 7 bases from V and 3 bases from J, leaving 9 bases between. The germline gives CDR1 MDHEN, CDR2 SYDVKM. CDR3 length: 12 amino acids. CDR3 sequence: CASKEAHYGYTF. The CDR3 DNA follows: TGTGCCAGCAAGGAGGCTCACTATGGCTACACCTTC.

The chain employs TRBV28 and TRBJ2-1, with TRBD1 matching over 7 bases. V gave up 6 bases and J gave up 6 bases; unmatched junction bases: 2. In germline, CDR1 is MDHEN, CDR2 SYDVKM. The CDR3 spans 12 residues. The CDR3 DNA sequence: TGTGCCAGCAGGGGACAGTTCAATGAGCAGTTCTTC. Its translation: CASRGQFNEQFF.

The chain's CDR3 is CASSPWTSGFGEQYF. The CDR3 nucleotides are TGTGCCAGCAGCCCCTGGACTAGCGGGTTCGGGGAGCAGTACTTC. The rearrangement uses TRBV7-2 and TRBJ2-7; 11 bases map to TRBD2. Germline CDR1 reads SGHTA; CDR2 reads FQGNSA. There are 15 residues in the CDR3. V shed 5 bases and J 7 bases; nucleotides not matched to a gene: 10.

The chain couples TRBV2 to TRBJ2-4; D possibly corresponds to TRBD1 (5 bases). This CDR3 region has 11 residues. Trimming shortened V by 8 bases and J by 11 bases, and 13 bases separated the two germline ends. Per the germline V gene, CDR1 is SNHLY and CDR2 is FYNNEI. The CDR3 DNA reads TGTGCCAGCGGCGACAGTTCCGTTCAGTACTTC. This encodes CASGDSSVQYF.

The DNA for the CDR3 is TGTGCCAGCAGCTTCGCCGCGGCCGCCCGTGACAATGAGCAGTTCTTC. This gives the protein CASSFAAAARDNEQFF. The chain couples TRBV5-6 to TRBJ2-1; D ambiguous. Germline V CDR1 and CDR2: SGHDT, YYEEEE. Trimming removed 2 bases from V and 5 bases from J, with 17 bases in between. The CDR3 extends over 16 amino acids. The full variable domain, its missing parts supplied by reference TRBV5-6 and TRBJ2-1, is DAGVTQSPTHLIKTRGQQVTLRCSPKSGHDTVSWYQQALGQGPQFIFQYYEEEERQRGNFPDRFSGHQFPNYSSELNVNALLLGDSALYLCASSFAAAARDNEQFFGPGTRLTVL.

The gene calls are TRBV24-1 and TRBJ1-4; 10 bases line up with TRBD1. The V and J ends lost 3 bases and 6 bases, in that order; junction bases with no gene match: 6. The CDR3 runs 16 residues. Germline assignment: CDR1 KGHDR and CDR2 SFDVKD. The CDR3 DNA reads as TGTGCCACCAGTGATCCGGGACAGGGGAAAGATGAAAAACTGTTTTTT. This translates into CATSDPGQGKDEKLFF.

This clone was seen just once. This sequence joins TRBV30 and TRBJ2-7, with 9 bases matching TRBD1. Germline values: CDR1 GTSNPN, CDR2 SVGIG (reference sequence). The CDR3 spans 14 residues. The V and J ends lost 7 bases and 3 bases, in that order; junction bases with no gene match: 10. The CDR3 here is CASNTDRGGYEQYF. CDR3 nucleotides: TGTGCCTCCAACACGGACAGGGGAGGCTACGAGCAGTACTTC.

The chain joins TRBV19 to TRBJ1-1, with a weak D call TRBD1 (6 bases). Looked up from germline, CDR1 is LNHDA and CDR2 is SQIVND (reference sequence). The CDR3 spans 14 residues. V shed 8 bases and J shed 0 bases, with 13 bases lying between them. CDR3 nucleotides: TGTGCCAGTCACGGACAGCCGATGAACACTGAAGCTTTCTTT. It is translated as CASHGQPMNTEAFF.

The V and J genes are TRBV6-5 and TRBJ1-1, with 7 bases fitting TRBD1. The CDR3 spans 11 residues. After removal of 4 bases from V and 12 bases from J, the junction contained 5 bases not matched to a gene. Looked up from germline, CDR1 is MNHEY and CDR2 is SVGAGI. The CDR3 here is CASSLTGTTFF. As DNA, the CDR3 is TGTGCCAGCAGTTTGACAGGGACGACTTTCTTT.

CDR3 region: CASPGFSYEQYF. For the CDR3, the DNA is TGTGCCAGCCCCGGGTTTTCCTACGAGCAGTACTTC. The genes are TRBV12-3 or TRBV12-4 and TRBJ2-7; D remains ambiguous. The CDR3 spans 12 residues. Trimming took off 8 bases at V and 1 base at J, with 9 bases between the two ends.

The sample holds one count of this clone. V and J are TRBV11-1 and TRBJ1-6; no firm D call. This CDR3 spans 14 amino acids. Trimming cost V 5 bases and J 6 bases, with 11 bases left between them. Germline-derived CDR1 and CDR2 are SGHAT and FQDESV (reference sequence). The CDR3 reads CASSQQLSNSPLHF. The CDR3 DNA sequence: TGTGCCAGCAGCCAACAGCTCTCTAATTCACCCCTCCACTTT. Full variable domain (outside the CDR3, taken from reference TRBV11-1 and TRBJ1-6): EAEVAQSPRYKITEKSQAVAFWCDPISGHATLYWYRQILGQGPELLVQFQDESVVDDSQLPKDRFSAERLKGVDSTLKIQPAELGDSAMYLCASSQQLSNSPLHFGNGTRLTVT.

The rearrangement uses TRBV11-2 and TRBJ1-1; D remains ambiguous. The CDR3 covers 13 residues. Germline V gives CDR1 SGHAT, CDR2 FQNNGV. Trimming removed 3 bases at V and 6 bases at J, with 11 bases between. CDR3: CASSLRLLAEAFF. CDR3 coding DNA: TGTGCCAGCAGCTTGCGTCTCTTAGCTGAAGCTTTCTTT.

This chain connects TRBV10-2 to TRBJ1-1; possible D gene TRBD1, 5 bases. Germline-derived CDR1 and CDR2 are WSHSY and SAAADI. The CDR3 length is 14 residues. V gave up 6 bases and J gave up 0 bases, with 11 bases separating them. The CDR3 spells CASRMTELNTEAFF. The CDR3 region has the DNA TGCGCCAGCAGGATGACAGAGTTGAACACTGAAGCTTTCTTT.

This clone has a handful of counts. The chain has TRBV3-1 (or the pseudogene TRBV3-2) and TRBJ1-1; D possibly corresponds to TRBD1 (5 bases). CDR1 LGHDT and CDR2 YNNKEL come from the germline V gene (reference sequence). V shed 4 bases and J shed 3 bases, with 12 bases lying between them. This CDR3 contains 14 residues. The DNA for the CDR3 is TGTGCCAGCAGCCCCCAGGGAGGATACACTGAAGCTTTCTTT. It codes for CASSPQGGYTEAFF.